Listed below are T cell receptor beta chains from one sample, sequenced in a study of cytomegalovirus exposure and HLA in healthy donors. Libraries were prepared by immunoSEQ multiplex PCR; TCRdb keeps only in-frame clonotypes and omits some of them. Seen here are over 85,000 clones, roughly 76% observed once, and the top ten hold about 1.2%. The material sequenced was PBMCs. These receptors all come from a female donor in good health and CMV-seronegative. CDR3s include the opening cysteine and the closing phenylalanine or tryptophan. D genes are given only for firm matches. Size tells how often a clone was seen (once, few, many) or the class of an expanded clone, and some rows leave it out.

clone size	D gene	J gene	V gene	CDR3 DNA	CDR3 protein
.	TRBD2	TRBJ2-1	TRBV18	TGTGCCAGCTCTTCCAGCGGGAACTCCTACAATGAGCAGTTCTTC	CASSSSGNSYNEQFF
.	.	TRBJ2-6	TRBV11-3	TGTGCCAGCAGCTTAGGAGATGTCTCTGGGGCCAACGTCCTGACTTTC	CASSLGDVSGANVLTF
.	.	TRBJ1-2	TRBV6-1	TGTGCCAGCAGTGAAGAGGGAGGGCACTATGGCTACACCTTC	CASSEEGGHYGYTF
.	.	TRBJ2-1	TRBV29-1	TGCAGCGGCCGCCAGGGTTTGGGTGAGCAGTTCTTC	CSGRQGLGEQFF
.	TRBD2	TRBJ2-5	TRBV7-7	TGTGCTAGCAGCCCCGGACTAGCGGGGTTCCAAGAGACCCAGTACTTC	CASSPGLAGFQETQYF
.	.	TRBJ2-1	TRBV28	TGTGCCAGCAGTTTTGGGGCCCCGAGAAGTGAGCAGTTCTTC	CASSFGAPRSEQFF
.	TRBD2	TRBJ2-3	TRBV5-4	TGTGCCAGCAGTCCCGGGACTAGGAGGATCGCAGATACGCAGTATTTT	CASSPGTRRIADTQYF
few	.	TRBJ2-5	TRBV6-1	TGTGCCAGCAGTACTCTCGCCCCGACCCAGTACTTC	CASSTLAPTQYF
.	TRBD2	TRBJ2-3	TRBV2	TGTGCCAGCAGTGGATTAGCGGGAGTAGAAGATACGCAGTATTTT	CASSGLAGVEDTQYF
.	TRBD1	TRBJ1-5	TRBV20-1	TGCGGGACAGGGGAGCAGCCCCAGCATTTT	CGTGEQPQHF
once	.	TRBJ1-2	TRBV28	TGTGCCAGCAGTGGCCCCGAGGAAAACTATGGCTACACCTTC	CASSGPEENYGYTF
.	.	TRBJ1-2	TRBV9	TGTGCCAGCAGCGTAGACAGCTATGGCTACACCTTC	CASSVDSYGYTF
.	TRBD2	TRBJ2-1	TRBV5-4	TGTGCCAGCAGCTTTGAGCGGGGCTACAATGAGCAGTTCTTC	CASSFERGYNEQFF
.	.	TRBJ1-1	TRBV6-8	TGTGCCAGCAGTTACGGCGACAGCACTGAAGCTTTCTTT	CASSYGDSTEAFF
.	TRBD1	TRBJ1-1	TRBV23-1	TGCGCCAGCAGTCAATCCCTAAGGGTCCGGGACAGAGAATTCTTT	CASSQSLRVRDREFF
.	.	TRBJ1-2	TRBV7-9	TGTGCCAGCAGCCTCACAGAGAACTATGGCTACACCTTC	CASSLTENYGYTF
few	.	TRBJ1-2	TRBV6-5	TGTGCCAGCAGTTACTCGAATGGGGGGGTAGGCTACACCTTC	CASSYSNGGVGYTF
.	.	TRBJ2-1	TRBV7-3	TGTGCCAGCAGCTTAGCTCCTAGTACCGCCAATGAGCAGTTCTTC	CASSLAPSTANEQFF
.	.	TRBJ2-5	TRBV7-8	TGTGCCAGCAGCTTAGGGACAGTCCAAGAGACCCAGTACTTC	CASSLGTVQETQYF
.	TRBD2	TRBJ2-2	TRBV6-1	TGTGCCAGCAGTGAATTTGGTGCTAGCGGGGGGAACACCGGGGAGCTGTTTTTT	CASSEFGASGGNTGELFF
.	TRBD1	TRBJ2-3	TRBV29-1	TGCAGCGTGGAGGACAGGGGTACAGATACGCAGTATTTT	CSVEDRGTDTQYF
.	.	TRBJ1-2	TRBV4-3	TGCGCCAGCAGCCAAGGGGGACAACAAACGAACTATGGCTACACCTTC	CASSQGGQQTNYGYTF
once	TRBD1	TRBJ2-1	TRBV9	TGTGCCAGCAGCGTAGCTGGGACAGGGGGCTACAATGAGCAGTTCTTC	CASSVAGTGGYNEQFF
.	.	TRBJ2-3	TRBV5-5	TGTGCCAGCAGCCAGCGTGGAGGGGCTCAGAGCACAGATACGCAGTATTTT	CASSQRGGAQSTDTQYF
.	.	TRBJ2-2	TRBV7-9	TGTGCCAGCAGCTCATTCGCCGGGACGAACACCGGGGAGCTGTTTTTT	CASSSFAGTNTGELFF
.	.	TRBJ1-2	TRBV11-2	TGTGCCAGCAGCTTCGGCAGCGGCTATGGCTACACCTTC	CASSFGSGYGYTF